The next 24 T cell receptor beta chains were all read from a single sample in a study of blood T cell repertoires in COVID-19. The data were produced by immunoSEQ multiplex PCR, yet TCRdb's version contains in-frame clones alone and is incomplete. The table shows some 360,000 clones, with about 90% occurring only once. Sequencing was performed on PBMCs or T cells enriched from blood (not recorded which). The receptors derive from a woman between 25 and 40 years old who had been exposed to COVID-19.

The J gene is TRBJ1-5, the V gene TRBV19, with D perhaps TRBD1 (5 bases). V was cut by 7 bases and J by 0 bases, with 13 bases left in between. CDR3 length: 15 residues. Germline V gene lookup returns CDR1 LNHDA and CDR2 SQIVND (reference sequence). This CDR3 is CASNLQGFSNQPQHF. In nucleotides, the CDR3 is TGTGCCAGTAATCTCCAGGGTTTTAGCAATCAGCCCCAGCATTTT.

The DNA for the CDR3 is TGTGCCAGCTCACCACGGGCTGGAGGCTACACCTTC. This translates into CASSPRAGGYTF. The rearrangement links TRBV18 to TRBJ1-2, with D unresolved. This CDR3 region has 12 residues. CDR1 is KGHSH, CDR2 LQKENI, per germline. Trimming took off 1 base at V and 8 bases at J, with 8 bases between the two ends.

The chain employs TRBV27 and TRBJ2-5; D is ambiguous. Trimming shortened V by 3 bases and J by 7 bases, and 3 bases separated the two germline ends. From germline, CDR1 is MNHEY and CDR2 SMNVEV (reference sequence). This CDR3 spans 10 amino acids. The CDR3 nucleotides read TGTGCCAGCAGTTTGAGGACCCAGTACTTC. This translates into CASSLRTQYF.

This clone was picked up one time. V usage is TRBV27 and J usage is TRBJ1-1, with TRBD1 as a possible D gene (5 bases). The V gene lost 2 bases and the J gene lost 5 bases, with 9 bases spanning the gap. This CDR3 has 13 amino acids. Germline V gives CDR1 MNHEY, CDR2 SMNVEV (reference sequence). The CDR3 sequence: CASSLGGSTEAFF. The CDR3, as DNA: TGTGCCAGCAGTTTAGGGGGGAGTACTGAAGCTTTCTTT.

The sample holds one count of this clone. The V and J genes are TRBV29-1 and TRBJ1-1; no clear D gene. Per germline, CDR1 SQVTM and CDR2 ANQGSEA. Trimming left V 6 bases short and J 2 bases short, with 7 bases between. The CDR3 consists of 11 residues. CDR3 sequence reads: CSVLRNTEAFF. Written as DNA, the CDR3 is TGCAGCGTCCTAAGAAACACTGAAGCTTTCTTT.

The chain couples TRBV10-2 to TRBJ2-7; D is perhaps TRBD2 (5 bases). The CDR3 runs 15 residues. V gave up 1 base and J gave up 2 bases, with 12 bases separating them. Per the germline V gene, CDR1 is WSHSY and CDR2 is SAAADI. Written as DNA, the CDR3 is TGCGCCAGCAGTGAGTTTGGGGAGCTGACCTACGAGCAGTACTTC. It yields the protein CASSEFGELTYEQYF.

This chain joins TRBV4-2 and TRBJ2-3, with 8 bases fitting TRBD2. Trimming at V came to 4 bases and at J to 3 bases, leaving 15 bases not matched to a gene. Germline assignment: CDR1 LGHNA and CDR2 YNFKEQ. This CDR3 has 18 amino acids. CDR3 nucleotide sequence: TGTGCCAGCAGCCTTCTGCTGGGGAGGGAGCGGGAGACAGATACGCAGTATTTT. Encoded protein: CASSLLLGRERETDTQYF.

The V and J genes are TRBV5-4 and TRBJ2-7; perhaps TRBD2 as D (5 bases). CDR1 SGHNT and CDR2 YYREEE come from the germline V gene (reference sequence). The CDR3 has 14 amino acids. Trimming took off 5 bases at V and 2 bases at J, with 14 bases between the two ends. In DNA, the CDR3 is TGTGCCAGCAGGGTGGACTCCGCGGCCTACGAGCAGTACTTC. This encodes CASRVDSAAYEQYF.

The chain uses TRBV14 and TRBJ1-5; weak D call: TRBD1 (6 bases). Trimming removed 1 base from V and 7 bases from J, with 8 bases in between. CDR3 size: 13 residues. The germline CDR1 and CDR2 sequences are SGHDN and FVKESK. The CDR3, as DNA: TGTGCCAGCAGCCAAGTACAGGGCCAGCCCCAGCATTTT. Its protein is CASSQVQGQPQHF. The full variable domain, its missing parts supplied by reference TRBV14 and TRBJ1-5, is EAGVTQFPSHSVIEKGQTVTLRCDPISGHDNLYWYRRVMGKEIKFLLHFVKESKQDESGMPNNRFLAERTGGTYSTLKVQPAELEDSGVYFCASSQVQGQPQHFGDGTRLSIL.

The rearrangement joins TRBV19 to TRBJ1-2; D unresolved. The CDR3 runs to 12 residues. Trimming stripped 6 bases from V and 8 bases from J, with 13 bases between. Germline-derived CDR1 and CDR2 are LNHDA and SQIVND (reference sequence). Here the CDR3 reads CASSPGAVGYTF. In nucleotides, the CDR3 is TGTGCCAGTAGCCCGGGAGCCGTAGGCTACACCTTC.

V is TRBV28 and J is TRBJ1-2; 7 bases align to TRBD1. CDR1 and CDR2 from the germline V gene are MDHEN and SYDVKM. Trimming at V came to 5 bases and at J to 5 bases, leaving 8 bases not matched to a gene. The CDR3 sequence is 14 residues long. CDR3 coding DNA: TGTGCCAGCAGTAACCGGGACAGTGTTTATGGCTACACCTTC. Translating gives CASSNRDSVYGYTF.

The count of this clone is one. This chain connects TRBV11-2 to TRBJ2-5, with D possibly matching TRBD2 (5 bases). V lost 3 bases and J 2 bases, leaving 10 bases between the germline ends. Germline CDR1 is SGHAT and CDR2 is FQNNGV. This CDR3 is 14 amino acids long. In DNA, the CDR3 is TGTGCCAGCAGCTTCACTAGATGGCAAGAGACCCAGTACTTC. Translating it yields CASSFTRWQETQYF.

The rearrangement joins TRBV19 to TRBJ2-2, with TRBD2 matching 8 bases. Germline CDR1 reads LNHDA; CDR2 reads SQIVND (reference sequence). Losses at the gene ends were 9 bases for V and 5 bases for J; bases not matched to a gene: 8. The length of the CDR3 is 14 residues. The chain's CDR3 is CASVAGRWTGELFF. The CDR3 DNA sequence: TGTGCCAGCGTAGCGGGAAGGTGGACCGGGGAGCTGTTTTTT. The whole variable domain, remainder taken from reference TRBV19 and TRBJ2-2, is DGGITQSPKYLFRKEGQNVTLSCEQNLNHDAMYWYRQDPGQGLRLIYYSQIVNDFQKGDIAEGYSVSREKKESFPLTVTSAQKNPTAFYLCASVAGRWTGELFFGEGSRLTVL.

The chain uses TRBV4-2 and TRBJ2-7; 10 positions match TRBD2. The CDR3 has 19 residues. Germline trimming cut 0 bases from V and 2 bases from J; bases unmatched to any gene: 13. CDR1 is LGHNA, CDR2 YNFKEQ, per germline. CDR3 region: CASSQDLIIAGGPAYEQYF. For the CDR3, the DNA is TGTGCCAGCAGCCAAGATCTTATCATAGCGGGAGGCCCAGCCTACGAGCAGTACTTC.

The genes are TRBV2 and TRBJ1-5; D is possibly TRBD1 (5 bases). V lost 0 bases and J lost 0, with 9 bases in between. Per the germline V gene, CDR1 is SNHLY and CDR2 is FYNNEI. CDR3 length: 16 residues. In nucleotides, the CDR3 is TGTGCCAGCAGTGAAGCTGGGGGGAATAGCAATCAGCCCCAGCATTTT. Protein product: CASSEAGGNSNQPQHF.

The CDR3 DNA reads as TGTGCCAGCAGTGCGTGGACAGGGATGAACACTGAAGCTTTCTTT. It codes for CASSAWTGMNTEAFF. The gene calls are TRBV2 and TRBJ1-1; 8 bases match TRBD1. CDR1 and CDR2 from the germline V gene are SNHLY and FYNNEI. Germline trimming cut 4 bases from V and 0 bases from J; bases unmatched to any gene: 4. This CDR3 has 15 residues.

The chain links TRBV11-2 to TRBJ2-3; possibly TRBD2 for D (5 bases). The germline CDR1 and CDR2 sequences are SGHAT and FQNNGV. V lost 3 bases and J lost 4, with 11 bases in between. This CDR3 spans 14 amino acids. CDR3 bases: TGTGCCAGCAGCTTTACTAGTACGTCAGATACGCAGTATTTT. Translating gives CASSFTSTSDTQYF.

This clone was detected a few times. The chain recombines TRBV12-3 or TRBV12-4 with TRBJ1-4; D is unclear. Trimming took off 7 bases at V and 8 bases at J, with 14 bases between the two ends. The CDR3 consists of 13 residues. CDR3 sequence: CASNSEGTEKLFF. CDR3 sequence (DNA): TGTGCCAGCAACTCGGAGGGTACCGAAAAACTGTTTTTT.

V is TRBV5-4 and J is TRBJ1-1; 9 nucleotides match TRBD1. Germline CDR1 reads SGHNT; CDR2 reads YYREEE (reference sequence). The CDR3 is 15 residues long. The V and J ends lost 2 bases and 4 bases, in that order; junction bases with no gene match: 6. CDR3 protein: CASSFNRGQVTEAFF. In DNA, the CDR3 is TGTGCCAGCAGCTTCAACAGGGGGCAAGTCACTGAAGCTTTCTTT.

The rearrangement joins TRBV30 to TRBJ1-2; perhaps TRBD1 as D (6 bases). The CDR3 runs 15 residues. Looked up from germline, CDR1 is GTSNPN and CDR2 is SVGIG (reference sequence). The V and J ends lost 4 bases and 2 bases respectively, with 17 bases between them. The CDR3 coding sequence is TGTGCCTGGATGGGACACTTGGTATCGAACTATGGCTACACCTTC. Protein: CAWMGHLVSNYGYTF.

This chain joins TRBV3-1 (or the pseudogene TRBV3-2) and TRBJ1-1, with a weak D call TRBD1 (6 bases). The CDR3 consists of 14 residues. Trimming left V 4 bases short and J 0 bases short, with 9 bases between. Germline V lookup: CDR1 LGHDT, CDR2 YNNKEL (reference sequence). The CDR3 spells CASSPGQMNTEAFF. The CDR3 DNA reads TGTGCCAGCAGCCCAGGACAGATGAACACTGAAGCTTTCTTT.

The CDR3 DNA is TGTGCCAGCATCCCCCGGCAGGGGAAATCCTACGAGCAGTACTTC. Protein sequence: CASIPRQGKSYEQYF. The V gene is TRBV6-5, the J gene TRBJ2-7; a weak D match, TRBD1 (6 bases). V lost 7 bases and J lost 1, with 17 bases in between. In germline, CDR1 is MNHEY, CDR2 SVGAGI. This CDR3 is 15 amino acids long.

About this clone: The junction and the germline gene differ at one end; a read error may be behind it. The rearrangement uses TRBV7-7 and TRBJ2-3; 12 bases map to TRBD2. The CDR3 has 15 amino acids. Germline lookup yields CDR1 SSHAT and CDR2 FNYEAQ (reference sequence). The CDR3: CASSVTSGRPDTQYF. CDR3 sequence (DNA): TGTGCTAGCAGCGTGACTAGCGGGAGACCAGATACGCAGTATTTT.

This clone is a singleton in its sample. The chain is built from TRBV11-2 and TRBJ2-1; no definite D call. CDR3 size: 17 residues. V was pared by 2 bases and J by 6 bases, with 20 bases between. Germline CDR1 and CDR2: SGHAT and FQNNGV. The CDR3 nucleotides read TGTGCCAGCAGCTTACGCCCCGCGGCCCGTGGTAGCAATGAGCAGTTCTTC. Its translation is CASSLRPAARGSNEQFF.